This T cell receptor (beta chain) comes out of a study of blood T cell repertoires in COVID-19. In the original analysis: Using reference gene primer amplification, nucleated cell counts were estimated. TCRdb's table, derived via immunoSEQ multiplex PCR, lists solely in-frame clones and lacks some. That table gives V, J and clone size, and the DNA gave D and trimming. The sample yields around 310,000 clones, roughly 90% seen once. This CDR3 has 15 residues. V lost 7 bases and J lost 0; bases outside the gene matches: 10. From germline, CDR1 is GTSNPN and CDR2 SVGIG (reference sequence). Seattle patient enrollment occurred during active infection, with longitudinal follow-up thereafter.

This rearrangement joins TRBV30 to TRBJ1-1, with TRBD1 identical over 8 bases. The sample was peripheral blood. The clonotype comes from a woman aged 40 to 50 with COVID-19, enrolled during active disease. CDR3 sequence reads: CAFNSRGPVNTEAFF. The CDR3 nucleotides read TGTGCCTTCAACTCCAGGGGGCCGGTGAACACTGAAGCTTTCTTT.